This is a list of T cell receptor beta chains from one sample in a study of blood T cells in healthy people across ages. In TCRdb, the 5' RACE reads were re-called with MiXCR into one record per CDR3 protein. The table shows 700,000 to 800,000 distinct CDR3 sequences, with approximately 39% occurring only once. What was sequenced was blood. Receptors were obtained from a woman in her sixties in good health. CDR3s include the opening cysteine and the closing phenylalanine or tryptophan.

j_gene | v_gene | CDR3aa
TRBJ1-5 | TRBV2 | CASSPVGVQPQHF
TRBJ1-1 | TRBV12-3/TRBV12-4 | CASSFRDRGPNTEAFF
TRBJ2-7 | TRBV29-1 | CSVGAGLAGRRNYEQYF
TRBJ2-1 | TRBV5-1 | CASSWGRGGADEQFF
TRBJ2-7 | TRBV12-3/TRBV12-4 | CASRGTGSEQYF
TRBJ2-1 | TRBV6-1 | CAGDNKYEQFF
TRBJ2-7 | TRBV20-1 | CSALDPGTSGTYEQYF
TRBJ2-1 | TRBV12-3/TRBV12-4 | CASNWGLAGYNEQFF
TRBJ1-2 | TRBV20-1 | CSARAKDRGDYGYTF
NA | TRBV29-1 | CSVEVVSYNEQYF
TRBJ2-3 | TRBV5-1 | CASNPGLAYTQYF
TRBJ2-7 | TRBV6-5 | CASRPPAETYEQYF
TRBJ2-7 | TRBV11-3 | CASSLDGTSTYEQYF
TRBJ2-3 | TRBV9 | CASSVRLEILADTQYF
TRBJ2-7 | TRBV10-3 | CAISWMYEQYF
TRBJ1-2 | TRBV3-1 | CASSHSTGTAILSYTF
TRBJ2-3 | TRBV13 | CASSWWTSGETDTQYF
TRBJ2-3 | TRBV14 | CASSQGQSPTDTQYF
TRBJ1-2 | TRBV3-1 | CASSPSQDRSNYGYTF
TRBJ2-7 | TRBV7-2 | CASSASGGSKYEQYF
TRBJ2-5 | TRBV4-1 | CASSQAVIGGGPSYRQYF
TRBJ2-5 | TRBV29-1 | CSGYPGSQETQYF
TRBJ2-7 | TRBV18 | CATHGQGAYEQYF
TRBJ2-6 | TRBV7-3 | CASSLMGAPGANVLTF
TRBJ2-7 | TRBV20-1 | CSAKPGTSDYEQYF
TRBJ1-2 | TRBV2 | CASAQGCGYTF
TRBJ2-7 | TRBV28 | CASSLLLAAHYEQYF
TRBJ2-5 | TRBV20-1 | CSARGGGQETQYF
TRBJ1-5 | TRBV20-1 | CSLRGGVNQPQHF
TRBJ2-7 | TRBV20-1 | CSARRVSSYEQYF
TRBJ1-2 | TRBV13 | CASSFGGRNGYTF
TRBJ2-3 | TRBV7-2 | CASSFGFQGSSTDTQYF
TRBJ2-5 | TRBV6-2/TRBV6-3 | CASSYHRTVTQETQYF
TRBJ1-1 | TRBV7-8 | CAGSPGENTEAFF
TRBJ2-5 | TRBV20-1 | CSARALAGGMETQYF
TRBJ2-7 | TRBV14 | CASSQAQGAKQYF
TRBJ2-3 | TRBV6-4 | CASRRTGTDTQYF
TRBJ1-5 | TRBV20-1 | CSARVSSQPQHF
TRBJ2-5 | TRBV12-3/TRBV12-4 | CASGKPSETQYF
TRBJ2-1 | TRBV28 | CASSLQGPYNEQFF
TRBJ2-1 | TRBV3-1 | CASSQIRDRAIEGLYNEQFF
TRBJ2-7 | TRBV12-3/TRBV12-4 | CASSLPGPYSYEQYF
TRBJ1-2 | TRBV20-1 | CSAWDRVKRTDGYTF
TRBJ1-1 | TRBV3-1 | CASSLAGTDEAFF
TRBJ2-3 | TRBV12-3/TRBV12-4 | CASSLLALDTQYF
TRBJ1-1 | TRBV7-9 | CASSGGQNTEAFF